One sample yielded the 6 T cell receptor beta chains listed below, sequenced in a study of shared clonotypes between healthy human individuals. Measured with immunoSEQ multiplex PCR; TCRdb has only the in-frame clones, and not every one. In the table there are about 1.1 million clones, approximately 77% of which are singletons. Sequenced: memory CD4+ T cells from PBMCs. As to subset: CD45RA-negative fraction. The receptor set was obtained from a man in his late teens or twenties in good health. Some clones in this sample may be carry-over from other donors' samples.

V usage is TRBV19 and J usage is TRBJ1-5; 8 nucleotides align to TRBD1. V lost 6 bases and J lost 7; bases outside the gene matches: 5. This CDR3 contains 13 residues. Germline CDR1 reads LNHDA; CDR2 reads SQIVND (reference sequence). CDR3 protein: CASSLQGEQPQHF. The CDR3 DNA is TGTGCCAGTAGCCTACAGGGGGAACAGCCCCAGCATTTT.

The rearrangement joins TRBV7-9 to TRBJ1-1; 8 bases are shared with TRBD1. Germline lookup yields CDR1 SEHNR and CDR2 FQNEAQ (reference sequence). J gave up 5 bases and V 6 bases, and 11 bases lay outside the gene matches. CDR3 length: 15 residues. The CDR3 spells CASSFIQGGMTEAFF. CDR3 DNA: TGTGCCAGCAGTTTCATACAGGGGGGTATGACTGAAGCTTTCTTT.

This chain connects TRBV18 to TRBJ2-7; D unclear. Trimming left V 6 bases short and J 3 bases short, with 9 bases between. The CDR3 runs 12 residues. CDR1 is KGHSH, CDR2 LQKENI, per germline. The CDR3: CASSPTDYEQYF. The CDR3, as DNA: TGTGCCAGCTCGCCGACGGACTACGAGCAGTACTTC. Together with reference TRBV18 and TRBJ2-7, the CDR3 gives the full variable domain: NAGVMQNPRHLVRRRGQEARLRCSPMKGHSHVYWYRQLPEEGLKFMVYLQKENIIDESGMPKERFSAEFPKEGPSILRIQQVVRGDSAAYFCASSPTDYEQYFGPGTRLTVT.

The CDR3 protein is CASSLRTNPAQLQANEKLFF. CDR3 nucleotides: TGTGCCAGCAGTTTACGGACAAACCCGGCACAACTTCAGGCTAATGAAAAACTGTTTTTT. This chain links TRBV27 with TRBJ1-4, with a possible D match to TRBD1 (5 bases). V dropped 2 bases and J dropped 3 bases, with 25 bases sitting between them. The CDR3 covers 20 residues. CDR1 and CDR2 from the germline V gene are MNHEY and SMNVEV (reference sequence).

This clone was found a few times. The rearrangement uses TRBV6-1 and TRBJ2-5; D may match TRBD1 or TRBD2 (5 bases each). Germline CDR1 is MNHNS and CDR2 is SASEGT. Trimming shortened V by 3 bases and J by 7 bases, and 15 bases separated the two germline ends. The CDR3 extends over 14 amino acids. This CDR3 is CASSDGTTYGTQYF. CDR3 coding DNA: TGTGCCAGCAGTGACGGGACCACTTATGGGACCCAGTACTTC.

This chain connects TRBV29-1 to TRBJ2-5; D tentatively reads TRBD1 or TRBD2 (5 bases each). The germline V and J ends were trimmed by 6 bases and 6 bases, with 14 bases remaining between them. Germline CDR1 is SQVTM and CDR2 is ANQGSEA. This CDR3 has 12 residues. CDR3 nucleotides: TGCAGCGTCGGCGGGCAGGGAAAGACCCAGTACTTC. It codes for CSVGGQGKTQYF.